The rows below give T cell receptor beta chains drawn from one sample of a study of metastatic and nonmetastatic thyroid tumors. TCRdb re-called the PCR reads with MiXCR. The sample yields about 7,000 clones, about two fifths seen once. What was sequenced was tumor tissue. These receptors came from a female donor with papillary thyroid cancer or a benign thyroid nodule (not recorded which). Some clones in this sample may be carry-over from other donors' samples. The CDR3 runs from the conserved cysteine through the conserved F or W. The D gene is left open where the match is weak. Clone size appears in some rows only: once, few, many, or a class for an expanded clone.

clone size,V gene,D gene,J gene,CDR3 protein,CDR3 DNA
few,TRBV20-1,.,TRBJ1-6,CSACQVLGTPLHF,TGCAGTGCCTGTCAAGTGCTCGGGACACCACTCCACTTT
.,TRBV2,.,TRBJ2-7,CASRDVTGRMRTYEQYF,TGTGCCAGCAGGGATGTTACGGGACGGATGAGAACCTACGAGCAGTACTTC
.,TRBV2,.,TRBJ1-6,CASTLSRDSPLHF,TGTGCCAGCACCTTAAGCCGCGATTCACCCCTCCACTTT
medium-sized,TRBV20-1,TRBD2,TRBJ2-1,CSAREAGTSGRDNEQFF,TGCAGTGCTAGAGAGGCCGGGACTAGCGGGAGAGACAATGAGCAGTTCTTC
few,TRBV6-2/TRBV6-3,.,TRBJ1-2,CASSQRRDAVDYGYTF,TGTGCCAGCAGCCAAAGGCGCGATGCGGTTGACTATGGCTACACCTTC
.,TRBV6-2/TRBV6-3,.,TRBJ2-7,CASSYGEIGSYEQYF,TGTGCCAGCAGTTACGGGGAGATCGGATCCTACGAGCAGTACTTC
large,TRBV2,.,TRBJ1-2,CASRKTGGEGYGYTF,TGTGCCAGCAGGAAGACCGGGGGAGAAGGCTATGGCTACACCTTC
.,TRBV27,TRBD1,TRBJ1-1,CASSEWGRGGEAFF,TGTGCCAGCAGTGAATGGGGCAGGGGGGGCGAAGCTTTCTTT
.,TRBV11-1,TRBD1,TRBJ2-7,CASSTSPGQNFYEQYF,TGTGCCAGCAGCACCTCGCCGGGACAGAACTTCTACGAGCAGTACTTC
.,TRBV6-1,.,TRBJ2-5,CASTDGLQETQYF,TGTGCCAGCACCGACGGACTCCAAGAGACCCAGTACTTC
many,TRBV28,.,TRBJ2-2,CASSLFWSGELFF,TGTGCCAGCAGTTTATTTTGGTCCGGGGAGCTGTTTTTT
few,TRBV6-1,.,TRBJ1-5,CASSEGYSNQPQHF,TGTGCCAGCAGTGAGGGATATAGCAATCAGCCCCAGCATTTT
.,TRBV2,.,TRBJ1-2,CASSEVGRDAGYTF,TGTGCCAGCAGTGAAGTGGGCAGGGATGCTGGCTACACCTTC
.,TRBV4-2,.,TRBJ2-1,CASSLVGYTYNEQFF,TGTGCCAGCAGCTTGGTAGGGTACACCTACAATGAGCAGTTCTTC
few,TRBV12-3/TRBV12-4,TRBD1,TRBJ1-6,CASSRDSGSPLHF,TGTGCCAGCAGCCGGGACAGCGGGTCACCCCTCCACTTT
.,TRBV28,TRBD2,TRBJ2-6,CASSLWELAASGANVLTF,TGTGCCAGCAGTTTATGGGAACTAGCGGCTTCTGGGGCCAACGTCCTGACTTTC
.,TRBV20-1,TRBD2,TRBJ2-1,CSASPLLAGVIHEQFF,TGCAGTGCTTCCCCATTACTAGCGGGAGTAATACATGAGCAGTTCTTC
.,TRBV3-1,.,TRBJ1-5,CASSQGLPSNQPQHF,TGTGCCAGCAGCCAAGGCCTCCCCAGCAATCAGCCCCAGCATTTT
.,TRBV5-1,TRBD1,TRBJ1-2,CASAQGARGYTF,TGCGCCAGCGCACAGGGGGCGAGGGGCTACACCTTC
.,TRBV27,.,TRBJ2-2,CASSFVGLADTGELFF,TGTGCCAGCAGTTTTGTCGGATTAGCGGACACCGGGGAGCTGTTTTTT
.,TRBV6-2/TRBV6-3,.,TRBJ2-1,CASSSPARSGPNNEQFF,TGTGCCAGCAGTTCGCCGGCCCGTAGCGGACCTAACAATGAGCAGTTCTTC
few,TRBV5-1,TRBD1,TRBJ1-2,CASSLEGRTGRRGGYGYTF,TGCGCCAGCAGCTTGGAGGGTCGGACAGGGCGGAGGGGTGGCTATGGCTACACCTTC
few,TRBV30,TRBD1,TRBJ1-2,CAWSFGTDNGYTF,TGTGCCTGGAGCTTCGGGACAGATAATGGCTACACCTTC
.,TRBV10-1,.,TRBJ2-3,CASSAGQSSTDTQYF,TGCGCCAGCAGCGCCGGACAGTCTAGCACAGATACGCAGTATTTT
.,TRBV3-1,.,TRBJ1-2,CASSHRQEGGYTF,TGTGCCAGCAGCCACCGACAGGAGGGAGGCTACACCTTC
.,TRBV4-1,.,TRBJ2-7,CASSPVPLSYEQYF,TGCGCCAGCAGCCCGGTTCCTCTTTCCTACGAGCAGTACTTC
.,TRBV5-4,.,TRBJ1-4,CAISLTYGEKLFF,TGTGCCATCAGCCTCACCTACGGAGAAAAACTGTTTTTT
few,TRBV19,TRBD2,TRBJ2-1,CASSGTSGDEQFF,TGTGCCAGTAGTGGAACTAGCGGGGATGAGCAGTTCTTC
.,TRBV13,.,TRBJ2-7,CASSLAQGGHRSYEQYF,TGTGCCAGCAGCTTAGCCCAAGGGGGGCACCGCTCCTACGAGCAGTACTTC
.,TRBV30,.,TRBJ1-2,CAWSADYGYTF,TGTGCCTGGAGTGCGGACTATGGCTACACCTTC
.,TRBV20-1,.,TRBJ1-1,CSADGVTEAFF,TGCAGTGCGGACGGGGTCACTGAAGCTTTCTTT
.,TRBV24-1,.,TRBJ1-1,CATSDDRNTEAFF,TGTGCCACCAGTGACGACAGGAACACTGAAGCTTTCTTT
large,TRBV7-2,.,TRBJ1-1,CASSLGGATEAFF,TGTGCCAGCAGCTTGGGGGGAGCGACTGAAGCTTTCTTT
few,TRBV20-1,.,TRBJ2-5,CSDPEQTQETQYF,TGCAGTGACCCGGAACAAACACAAGAGACCCAGTACTTC
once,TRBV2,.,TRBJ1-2,CASSSENGYGYTF,TGTGCCAGCTCATCAGAGAATGGGTATGGCTACACCTTC
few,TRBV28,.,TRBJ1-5,CASRARNQPQHF,TGTGCCAGCAGGGCCCGAAATCAGCCCCAGCATTTT
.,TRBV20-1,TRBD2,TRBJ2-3,CNEPVPSGTDTKYF,TGCAATGAGCCGGTCCCTAGCGGCACAGATACGAAGTATTTT
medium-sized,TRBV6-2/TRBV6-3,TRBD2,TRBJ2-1,CASSYSAGGVNEQFF,TGTGCCAGCAGTTACAGTGCGGGAGGAGTTAATGAGCAGTTCTTC
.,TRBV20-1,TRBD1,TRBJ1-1,CSPQRGGADLEAFF,TGCAGTCCACAAAGAGGGGGCGCGGACCTTGAAGCTTTCTTT
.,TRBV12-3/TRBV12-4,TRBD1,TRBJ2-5,CASSWDRGQETQYF,TGTGCCAGCAGTTGGGACAGGGGGCAAGAGACCCAGTACTTC
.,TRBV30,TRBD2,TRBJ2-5,CAWSASGVIGTQYF,TGTGCCTGGAGTGCTAGCGGGGTAATAGGGACCCAGTACTTC
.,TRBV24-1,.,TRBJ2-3,CATGERDTDTQYF,TGTGCCACCGGGGAACGGGACACAGATACGCAGTATTTT
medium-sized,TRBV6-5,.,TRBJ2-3,CASSYNRAQYF,TGTGCCAGCAGTTACAACAGGGCGCAGTATTTT
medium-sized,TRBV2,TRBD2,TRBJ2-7,CASSGTSGRAGDEQYF,TGTGCCAGCAGTGGGACTAGCGGGAGGGCCGGCGACGAGCAGTACTTC
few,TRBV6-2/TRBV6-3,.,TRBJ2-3,CASSYQGDSSTDTQYF,TGTGCCAGCAGTTACCAGGGTGACTCTAGCACAGATACGCAGTATTTT
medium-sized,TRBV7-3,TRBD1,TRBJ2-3,CASSTGTGKAGGTDTQYF,TGTGCCAGCAGCACCGGGACAGGAAAAGCGGGTGGGACAGATACGCAGTATTTT